This T cell receptor (beta chain) stems from a study of T-cell memory formation after mild COVID-19. Study-level information: There were largely donor-specific TCR clusters. General observations from the study: That cross-reactive memory joined was suggested by some responding clones appearing in pre-infection memory. Of the contracting clones, CD4+ ones lay mainly in CM and EM, and CD8+ ones in EMRA.

This clonotype was picked up many times. Antigen specificity is unknown. Barcoded TCR alpha and TCR beta cDNA libraries with UMIs came from 5'RACE using constant-segment primers. TCRdb independently ran MiXCR on the 5' RACE reads; one entry per CDR3 protein. The data hold around 250,000 distinct CDR3 sequences, with 8% to 9.5% observed a single time. The TCR originated in a man between 18 and 35 years old who had mild COVID-19 (a few samples of this study predate the infection). Cell type and time point are not known. Input material: PBMCs or a T cell subset sorted from them (not recorded which).

In DNA form, the CDR3 reads TGTGCCAGCAGCTTCAAACAGGGATATGGCTACACCTTC. This translates into CASSFKQGYGYTF. The chain uses TRBV7-2 and TRBJ1-2, with a tentative D call TRBD1 (6 bases). V was shortened by 3 bases and J by 5 bases, with 10 bases between the two germline ends. The CDR3 runs to 13 residues. Germline assignment: CDR1 SGHTA and CDR2 FQGNSA.